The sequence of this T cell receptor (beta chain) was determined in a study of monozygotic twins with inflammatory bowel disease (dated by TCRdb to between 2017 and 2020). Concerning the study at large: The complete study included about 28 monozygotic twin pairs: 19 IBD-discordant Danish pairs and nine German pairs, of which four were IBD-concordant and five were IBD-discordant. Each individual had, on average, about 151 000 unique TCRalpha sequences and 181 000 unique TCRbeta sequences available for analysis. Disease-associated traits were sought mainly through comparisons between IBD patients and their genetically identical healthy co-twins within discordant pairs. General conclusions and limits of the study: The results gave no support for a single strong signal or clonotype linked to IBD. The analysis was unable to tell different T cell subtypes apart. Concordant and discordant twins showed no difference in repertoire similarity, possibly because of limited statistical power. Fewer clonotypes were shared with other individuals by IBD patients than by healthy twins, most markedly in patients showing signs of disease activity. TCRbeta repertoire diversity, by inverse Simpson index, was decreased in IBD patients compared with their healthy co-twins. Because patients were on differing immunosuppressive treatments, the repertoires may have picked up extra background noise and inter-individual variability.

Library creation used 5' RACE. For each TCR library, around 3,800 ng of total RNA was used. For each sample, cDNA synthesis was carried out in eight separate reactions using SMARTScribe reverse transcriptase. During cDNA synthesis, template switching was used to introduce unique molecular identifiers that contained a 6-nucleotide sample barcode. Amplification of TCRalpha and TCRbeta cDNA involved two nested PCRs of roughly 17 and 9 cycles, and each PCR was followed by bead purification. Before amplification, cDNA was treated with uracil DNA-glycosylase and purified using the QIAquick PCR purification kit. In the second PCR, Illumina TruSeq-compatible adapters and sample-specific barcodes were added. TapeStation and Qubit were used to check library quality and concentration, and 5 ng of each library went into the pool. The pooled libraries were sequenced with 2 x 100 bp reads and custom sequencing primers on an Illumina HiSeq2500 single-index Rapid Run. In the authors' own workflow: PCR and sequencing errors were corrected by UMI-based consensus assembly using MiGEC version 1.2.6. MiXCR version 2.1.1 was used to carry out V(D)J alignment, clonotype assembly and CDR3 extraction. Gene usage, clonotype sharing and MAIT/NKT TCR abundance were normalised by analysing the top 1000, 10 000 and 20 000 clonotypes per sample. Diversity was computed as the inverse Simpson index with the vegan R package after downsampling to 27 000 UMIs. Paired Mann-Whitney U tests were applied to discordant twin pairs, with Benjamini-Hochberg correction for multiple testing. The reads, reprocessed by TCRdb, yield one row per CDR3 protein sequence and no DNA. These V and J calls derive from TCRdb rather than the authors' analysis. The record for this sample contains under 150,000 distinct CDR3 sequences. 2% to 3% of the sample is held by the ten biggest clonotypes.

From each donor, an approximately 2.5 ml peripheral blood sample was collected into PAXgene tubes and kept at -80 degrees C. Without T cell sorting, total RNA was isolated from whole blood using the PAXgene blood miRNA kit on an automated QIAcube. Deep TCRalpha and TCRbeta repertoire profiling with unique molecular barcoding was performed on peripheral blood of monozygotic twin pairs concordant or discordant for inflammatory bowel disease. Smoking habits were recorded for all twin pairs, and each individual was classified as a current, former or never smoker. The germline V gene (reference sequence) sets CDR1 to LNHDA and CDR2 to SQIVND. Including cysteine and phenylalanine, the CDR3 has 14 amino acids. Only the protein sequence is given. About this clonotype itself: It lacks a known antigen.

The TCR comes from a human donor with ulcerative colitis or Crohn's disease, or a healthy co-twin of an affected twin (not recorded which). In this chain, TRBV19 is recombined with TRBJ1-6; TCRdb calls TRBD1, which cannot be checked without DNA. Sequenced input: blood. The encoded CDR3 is CASSRQGGISPLHF. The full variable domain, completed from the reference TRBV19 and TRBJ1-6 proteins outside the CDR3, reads DGGITQSPKYLFRKEGQNVTLSCEQNLNHDAMYWYRQDPGQGLRLIYYSQIVNDFQKGDIAEGYSVSREKKESFPLTVTSAQKNPTAFYLCASSRQGGISPLHFGNGTRLTVT.